This T cell receptor beta chain was recorded in a study of blood T cell repertoires in COVID-19. Overall study context: Acute and convalescent COVID-19 samples came from the United States, Italy and Spain. Nucleic acid was either cDNA or gDNA, and it came from T cells, B-cell-depleted T cells, or PBMCs.

CDR1 and CDR2 (germline): SNHLY, FYNNEI. Trimming removed 6 bases from V and 3 bases from J; junction bases left unmatched: 5. This CDR3 spans 14 amino acids. Original handling: Estimates of nucleated cell counts were drawn from the amplification of reference gene primers. Using immunoSEQ multiplex PCR, the repertoire was profiled, and TCRdb retains in-frame clones only, with some absent. Clonal size and the V and J genes are those of that table, whereas D and trimming came from the DNA. The repertoire has approximately 130,000 clones, 70% to 80% of them found once; the top ten carry roughly a tenth.

The V call is TRBV2, the J call TRBJ2-7; 10 nucleotides agree with TRBD2. The source of this sequence is a human donor in a cohort sampled during active COVID-19. The material sequenced was peripheral blood. The CDR3 loop reads CASSDGTSVYEQYF. As DNA, the CDR3 is TGTGCCAGCAGCGACGGGACTAGCGTCTACGAGCAGTACTTC.